These 6 T cell receptor beta chains share one sample of origin, sequenced in a study of T cells in women clearing cervical HPV infection. TCRdb keeps only in-frame clones here, not all; method: immunoSEQ multiplex PCR. Seen in this sample are tens of thousands of clones; the ten most common clones hold about a third. Sequenced sample: blood buffy coat. These receptors all come from a woman aged 18 to 75 with a cervical HPV16 infection that either progressed to CIN3+ or cleared (not recorded which).

Note on this clone: The sequence runs out 3 residues before the end of the CDR3; the remainder is reconstructed from the germline J gene. This sequence joins TRBV19 and TRBJ1-5; weak D call: TRBD1 (6 bases). Germline V lookup: CDR1 LNHDA, CDR2 SQIVND (reference sequence). Trimming shortened V by 3 bases and J by 1 base, and 10 bases separated the two germline ends. There are 15 residues in the CDR3. Partial CDR3 DNA: TGTGCCAGTAGTATGAGAGGGACAAGCAATCAGCCC. This codes for CASSMRGTSNQP. The complete CDR3 reads CASSMRGTSNQPQHF.

As regards this clone: Read coverage stops 3 residues before the CDR3 terminus; the germline J gene supplies the remainder. The V gene is TRBV7-2, the J gene TRBJ2-3; D is ambiguous. Germline values: CDR1 SGHTA, CDR2 FQGNSA. The CDR3 totals 13 residues. V was trimmed by 3 bases and J by 2 bases, leaving 6 bases between them. The covered CDR3 bases are TGTGCCAGCAGCTTGCGGATCACAGATACG. Its protein product is CASSLRITDT. Given in full, the CDR3 is CASSLRITDTQYF.

A note on this clone: The CDR3 end lies 3 residues beyond the end of the read and is filled in from the germline J gene. The chain carries TRBV20-1 and TRBJ2-7; no clear D. This CDR3 region has 11 residues. V gave up 6 bases and J gave up 3 bases, with 9 bases separating them. The V gene's germline CDR1 is DFQATT and CDR2 SNEGSKA (reference sequence). The DNA read from the CDR3 is TGCAGTGCAAGTAACTACTACGAG. This encodes CSASNYYE. The whole CDR3 reads CSASNYYEQYF.

Comment on this clone: The observed sequence ends 3 residues before the CDR3 terminus, with the missing tail filled in from the germline J gene. The chain employs TRBV5-4 and TRBJ2-5, with 10 bases identical to TRBD1. The V gene end was trimmed by 3 bases and the J gene end by 1 base; junction bases not matched to a gene: 6. The CDR3 is 16 amino acids. Germline CDR1 reads SGHNT; CDR2 reads YYREEE (reference sequence). The part of the CDR3 DNA that was read is TGTGCCAGCAGCTCCGGGACAGGGGCCGGCCAAGAGACC. Amino acids: CASSSGTGAGQET. The complete CDR3 reads CASSSGTGAGQETQYF.

To note about this clone: The CDR3 end falls 3 residues outside the read, so it is completed with the germline J gene. The rearrangement links TRBV7-6 to TRBJ2-7; 8 bases align to TRBD2. The CDR3 runs 16 residues. Per germline, CDR1 SGHVS and CDR2 FNYEAQ. J was trimmed by 2 bases and V by 1 base; bases with no gene match: 7. The CDR3 loop is CASSLEPSGGAYEQYF. Partial CDR3 DNA: TGTGCCAGCAGCTTAGAGCCCTCGGGGGGGGCCTACGAG. Full variable domain (missing parts from reference TRBV7-6 and TRBJ2-7): GAGVSQSPRYKVTKRGQDVALRCDPISGHVSLYWYRQALGQGPEFLTYFNYEAQQDKSGLPNDRFSAERPEGSISTLTIQRTEQRDSAMYRCASSLEPSGGAYEQYFGPGTRLTVT.

CDR3 residues: CASSLGQGVTGELFF. The covered CDR3 bases are TGTGCCAGTAGTCTAGGACAGGGGGTTACAGGGGAG. The rearrangement links TRBV19 to TRBJ2-2; 10 nucleotides line up with TRBD1. The read halts 3 residues ahead of the CDR3 end, with the missing end drawn from the germline J gene. CDR1 LNHDA and CDR2 SQIVND come from the germline V gene (reference sequence). The CDR3 has 15 amino acids. V lost 5 bases to trimming and J lost 8 bases; unmatched junction nucleotides: 8.